Shown below are 20 T cell receptor beta chains from a single sample sequenced in a study of cytomegalovirus exposure and HLA in healthy donors. Vbeta (60) and Jbeta (13) primers were used in the PCR. The table came from immunoSEQ multiplex PCR; TCRdb's copy has only in-frame clones and leaves some out. The data hold approximately 100,000 clones, with about 77% observed a single time. The sample consisted of PBMCs. The receptor set was obtained from a woman aged 18-29 years in good health and CMV-seropositive.

The chain uses TRBV11-3 and TRBJ2-3, with TRBD1 matching over 8 bases. Germline-derived CDR1 and CDR2 are SGHNT and YENEEA. V lost 8 bases to trimming and J lost 5 bases; unmatched junction nucleotides: 6. The CDR3 sequence is 13 residues long. The CDR3 DNA follows: TGTGCCAGCGGACAGGGCGTTAGAGATACGCAGTATTTT. Amino acid sequence: CASGQGVRDTQYF.

The rearrangement joins TRBV14 to TRBJ2-3; 7 bases line up with TRBD2. The germline V gene has CDR1 SGHDN and CDR2 FVKESK. With 0 bases clipped from V and 0 bases from J, the junction kept 6 bases outside the gene matches. CDR3 size: 17 residues. CDR3 DNA: TGTGCCAGCAGCCAAGATCTAAGGCGGGAGAGCACAGATACGCAGTATTTT. The encoded protein is CASSQDLRRESTDTQYF. Full variable domain (outside the CDR3, taken from reference TRBV14 and TRBJ2-3): EAGVTQFPSHSVIEKGQTVTLRCDPISGHDNLYWYRRVMGKEIKFLLHFVKESKQDESGMPNNRFLAERTGGTYSTLKVQPAELEDSGVYFCASSQDLRRESTDTQYFGPGTRLTVL.

This clone was detected once. The chain recombines TRBV6-1 with TRBJ2-3; 8 bases map to TRBD2. The CDR3 has 14 amino acids. Germline V gene lookup returns CDR1 MNHNS and CDR2 SASEGT. The trim removed 10 bases at V and 6 bases at J, leaving 12 bases unmatched. The CDR3 protein is CATPPSGSSDTQYF. CDR3 bases: TGTGCCACCCCCCCCAGCGGGAGCTCGGATACGCAGTATTTT.

The rearrangement links TRBV5-1 to TRBJ1-4, with D perhaps TRBD1 (5 bases). This CDR3 is 15 amino acids long. The V and J ends lost 4 bases and 5 bases respectively, with 15 bases between them. Per the germline V gene, CDR1 is SGHRS and CDR2 is YFSETQ. Written as DNA, the CDR3 is TGCGCCAGCAGCGAATCAGGGTATTTGAATGAAAAACTGTTTTTT. This encodes CASSESGYLNEKLFF.

This clone showed up just once. This chain connects TRBV4-1 to TRBJ2-7; 10 bases agree with TRBD2. CDR1 and CDR2 from the germline V gene are MGHRA and YSYEKL. The CDR3 runs 15 residues. V trimming: 4 bases; J trimming: 2 bases; junction bases outside the gene matches: 5. This CDR3 is CASSLQAGGPYEQYF. The CDR3 DNA reads TGCGCCAGCAGCCTGCAAGCGGGAGGGCCCTACGAGCAGTACTTC.

The chain joins TRBV7-3 to TRBJ2-3, with 7 bases lining up with TRBD2. Germline trimming cut 3 bases from V and 4 bases from J; bases unmatched to any gene: 7. The CDR3 loop spans 15 amino acids. Per germline, CDR1 SGHTA and CDR2 FQGTGA. CDR3: CASSFGEGPSDTQYF. The DNA of the CDR3 is TGTGCCAGCAGCTTCGGGGAGGGCCCCTCAGATACGCAGTATTTT.

The chain links TRBV7-9 to TRBJ2-2; D might be TRBD2 (7 bases). The CDR3 runs to 14 residues. V was clipped by 10 bases and J by 4 bases, with 16 bases between them. Germline CDR1 and CDR2: SEHNR and FQNEAQ (reference sequence). DNA for the CDR3: TGTGCCACACAGGGCGGGAGTAGCACCGGGGAGCTGTTTTTT. As protein: CATQGGSSTGELFF.

The CDR3 bases are TGTGCCGGTCAAAACAGGGACAAGTCTGGAAACACCATATATTTT. This translates into CAGQNRDKSGNTIYF. V usage is TRBV30 and J usage is TRBJ1-3, with D maybe TRBD1 (6 bases). Germline loops: CDR1 GTSNPN, CDR2 SVGIG (reference sequence). This CDR3 has 15 amino acids. V lost 8 bases, J lost 1 base, and 18 bases lay in between. Combining the CDR3 with reference TRBV30 and TRBJ1-3 gives the whole variable domain SQTIHQWPATLVQPVGSPLSLECTVEGTSNPNLYWYRQAAGRGLQLLFYSVGIGQISSEVPQNLSASRPQDRQFILSSKKLLLSDSGFYLCAGQNRDKSGNTIYFGEGSWLTVV.

In this sample, this clone turned up a few times. V is TRBV30 and J is TRBJ2-1; no clear D gene. The V end lost 3 bases, the J end lost 3 bases, and 9 bases lay between the germline ends. This CDR3 contains 13 residues. Germline V gene sequence: CDR1 GTSNPN, CDR2 SVGIG (reference sequence). CDR3 in amino acids: CAWRSRHYNEQFF. DNA for the CDR3: TGTGCCTGGAGGTCGAGACACTACAATGAGCAGTTCTTC.

The CDR3 bases are TGTGCCAGCAGCTTGACTAGCGGGACGAACAATGAGCAGTTCTTC. It codes for CASSLTSGTNNEQFF. V and J are TRBV13 and TRBJ2-1, with TRBD2 matching 11 bases. V lost 3 bases and J lost 5; bases outside the gene matches: 3. This CDR3 spans 15 amino acids. CDR1 and CDR2 (germline): PRHDT, FYEKMQ (reference sequence).

This chain joins TRBV10-3 and TRBJ2-2; the match to TRBD2 covers 11 bases. V was pared by 6 bases and J by 5 bases, with 11 bases of the junction left unmatched. Germline CDR1 and CDR2: ENHRY and SYGVKD. This CDR3 comprises 17 residues. CDR3 loop: CAISRQTSGIGTGELFF. CDR3 sequence (DNA): TGTGCCATCAGCCGACAGACTAGCGGGATTGGTACCGGGGAGCTGTTTTTT.

The chain uses TRBV2 and TRBJ1-5, with TRBD1 identical over 8 bases. The CDR3 sequence is 15 residues long. Per germline, CDR1 SNHLY and CDR2 FYNNEI. The V segment lost 7 bases and the J segment 5 bases; nucleotides outside the gene matches: 10. This CDR3 reads CASKVGRGPYQPQHF. DNA of the CDR3: TGTGCCAGCAAAGTTGGCAGGGGGCCTTATCAGCCCCAGCATTTT.

The J gene is TRBJ2-7, the V gene TRBV7-2; TRBD2 matches 7 bases. The junction had 20 bases not matched to a gene; V was cut back by 5 bases and J by 7 bases. The CDR3 spans 17 residues. Germline V gene lookup returns CDR1 SGHTA and CDR2 FQGNSA. As DNA, the CDR3 is TGTGCCAGCAGCCTGTACACATTTCACGGGAGGCTACGAGAGCAGTACTTC. This gives the protein CASSLYTFHGRLREQYF. The whole variable domain, filled in from reference TRBV7-2 and TRBJ2-7, reads GAGVSQSPSNKVTEKGKDVELRCDPISGHTALYWYRQSLGQGLEFLIYFQGNSAPDKSGLPSDRFSAERTGGSVSTLTIQRTQQEDSAVYLCASSLYTFHGRLREQYFGPGTRLTVT.

In DNA, the CDR3 is TGTGCCAGCAGCTTGGGAGGCCATCAGCCCCAGCATTTT. Residues: CASSLGGHQPQHF. The chain links TRBV7-8 to TRBJ1-5, with D hard to call. Trimming cost V 3 bases and J 5 bases, with 8 bases left between them. CDR1 is SGHVS and CDR2 is FQNEAQ in the germline V gene. The CDR3 totals 13 residues.

V gene TRBV7-9 combines with J gene TRBJ1-2; 10 bases line up with TRBD1. The CDR3 covers 16 residues. V was pared by 5 bases and J by 4 bases, with 10 bases of the junction left unmatched. Per the germline V gene, CDR1 is SEHNR and CDR2 is FQNEAQ (reference sequence). CDR3 residues: CASSQTPWTGGYGYTF. In DNA form, the CDR3 reads TGTGCCAGCAGCCAAACCCCCTGGACAGGGGGCTATGGCTACACCTTC.

This chain links TRBV18 with TRBJ2-7; TRBD2 agrees at 11 bases. The CDR3 loop spans 16 amino acids. CDR1 and CDR2 from the germline V gene are KGHSH and LQKENI. The trim removed 3 bases at V and 1 base at J, leaving 5 bases unmatched. CDR3 bases: TGTGCCAGCTCACCGAGGGGACTAGCGGAGTCCTACGAGCAGTACTTC. This sequence encodes CASSPRGLAESYEQYF.

This clone came up a few times. This sequence joins TRBV2 and TRBJ2-5; 9 nucleotides match TRBD1. The germline V gene encodes CDR1 SNHLY and CDR2 FYNNEI. This CDR3 has 14 residues. With 5 bases clipped from V and 5 bases from J, the junction kept 6 bases outside the gene matches. CDR3 residues: CASSLTGGGETQYF. CDR3 coding DNA: TGTGCCAGCAGTCTCACAGGGGGCGGGGAGACCCAGTACTTC. Full variable domain (missing parts from reference TRBV2 and TRBJ2-5): EPEVTQTPSHQVTQMGQEVILRCVPISNHLYFYWYRQILGQKVEFLVSFYNNEISEKSEIFDDQFSVERPDGSNFTLKIRSTKLEDSAMYFCASSLTGGGETQYFGPGTRLLVL.

The rearrangement joins TRBV9 to TRBJ2-1; 7 bases are shared with TRBD2. V lost 2 bases, J lost 8 bases, and 10 bases stayed unmatched. CDR1 SGDLS and CDR2 YYNGEE come from the germline V gene. The CDR3 is made up of 15 amino acids. CDR3 amino acids: CASSVGWEGRDEQFF. Here the CDR3 DNA reads TGTGCCAGCAGCGTGGGGTGGGAGGGCCGTGATGAGCAGTTCTTC.

The chain uses TRBV6-5 and TRBJ2-5; D possibly corresponds to TRBD2 (5 bases). The J call is doubtful: the DNA matches TRBJ2-7 better. The CDR3 has 14 residues. CDR1 and CDR2 (germline): MNHEY, SVGAGI. CDR3 in DNA: TGTGCCAGCTGCCCTGTTGCTAGCCGGTACGAGCAGTACTTC. Translation: CASCPVASRYEQYF.

V gene TRBV5-1 combines with J gene TRBJ2-7, with TRBD1 matching over 12 bases. Germline V lookup: CDR1 SGHRS, CDR2 YFSETQ. CDR3 length: 15 amino acids. V gave up 4 bases and J gave up 4 bases; unmatched junction bases: 6. The DNA of the CDR3 is TGCGCCAGCAGCCACGGGACAGGGGGCTATTACGAGCAGTACTTC. Protein product: CASSHGTGGYYEQYF. Based on the CDR3 plus reference TRBV5-1 and TRBJ2-7, the full variable domain is KAGVTQTPRYLIKTRGQQVTLSCSPISGHRSVSWYQQTPGQGLQFLFEYFSETQRNKGNFPGRFSGRQFSNSRSEMNVSTLELGDSALYLCASSHGTGGYYEQYFGPGTRLTVT.